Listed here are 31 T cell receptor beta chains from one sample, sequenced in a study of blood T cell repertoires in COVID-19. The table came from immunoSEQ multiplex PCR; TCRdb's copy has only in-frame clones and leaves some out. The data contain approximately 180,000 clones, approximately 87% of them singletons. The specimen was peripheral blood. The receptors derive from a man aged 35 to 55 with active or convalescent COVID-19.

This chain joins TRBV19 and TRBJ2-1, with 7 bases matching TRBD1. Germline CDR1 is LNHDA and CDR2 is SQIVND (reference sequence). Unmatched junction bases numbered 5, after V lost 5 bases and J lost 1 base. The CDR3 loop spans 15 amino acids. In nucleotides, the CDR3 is TGTGCCAGTAGTCTAAAACAGGGGTCCTACAATGAGCAGTTCTTC. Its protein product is CASSLKQGSYNEQFF.

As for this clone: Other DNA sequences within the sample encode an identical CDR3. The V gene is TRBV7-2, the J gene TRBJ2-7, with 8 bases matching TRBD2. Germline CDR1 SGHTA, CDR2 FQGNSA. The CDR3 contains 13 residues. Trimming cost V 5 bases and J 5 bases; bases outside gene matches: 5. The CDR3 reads CASSPQGLDEQYF. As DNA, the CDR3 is TGTGCCAGCAGCCCCCAGGGACTAGACGAGCAGTACTTC.

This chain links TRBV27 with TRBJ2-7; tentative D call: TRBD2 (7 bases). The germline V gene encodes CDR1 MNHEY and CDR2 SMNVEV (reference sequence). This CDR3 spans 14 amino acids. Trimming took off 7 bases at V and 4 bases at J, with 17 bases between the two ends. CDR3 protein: CASKAGGRFYEQYF. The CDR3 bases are TGTGCCAGCAAGGCCGGGGGGCGCTTTTACGAGCAGTACTTC.

DNA of the CDR3: TGTGCCAGCAGTTCGGAGACGGTCTACTTTGGGGAGCAGTACTTC. Translating gives CASSSETVYFGEQYF. The gene calls are TRBV6-6 and TRBJ2-7; D is ambiguous. V shed 4 bases and J shed 7 bases, with 20 bases lying between them. From germline, CDR1 is MNHNY and CDR2 SVGAGI (reference sequence). This CDR3 has 15 amino acids.

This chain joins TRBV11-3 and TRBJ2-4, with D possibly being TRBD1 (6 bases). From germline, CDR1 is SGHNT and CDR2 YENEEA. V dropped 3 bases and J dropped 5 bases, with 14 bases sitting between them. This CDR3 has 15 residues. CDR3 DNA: TGTGCCAGCAGCTTTGGGAGAGGACAGCAAAACATTCAGTACTTC. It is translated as CASSFGRGQQNIQYF.

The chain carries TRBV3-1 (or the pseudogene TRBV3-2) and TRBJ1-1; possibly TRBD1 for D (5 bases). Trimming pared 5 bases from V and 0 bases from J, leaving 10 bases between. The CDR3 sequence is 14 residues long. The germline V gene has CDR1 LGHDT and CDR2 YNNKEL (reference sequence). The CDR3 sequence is CASSEGLMNTEAFF. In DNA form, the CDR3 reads TGTGCCAGCAGCGAGGGACTCATGAACACTGAAGCTTTCTTT.

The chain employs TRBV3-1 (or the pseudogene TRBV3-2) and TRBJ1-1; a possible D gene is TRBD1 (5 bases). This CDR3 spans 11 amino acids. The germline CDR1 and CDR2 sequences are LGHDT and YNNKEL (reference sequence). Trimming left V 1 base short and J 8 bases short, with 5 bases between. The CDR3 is CASSQGTEAFF. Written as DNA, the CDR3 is TGTGCCAGCAGCCAAGGGACAGAAGCTTTCTTT.

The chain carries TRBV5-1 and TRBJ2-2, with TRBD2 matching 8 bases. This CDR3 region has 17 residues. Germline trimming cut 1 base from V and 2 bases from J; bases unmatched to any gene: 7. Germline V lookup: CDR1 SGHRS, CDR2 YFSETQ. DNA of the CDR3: TGCGCCAGCAGCTTGATGTCCGGGGGGGGTAACACCGGGGAGCTGTTTTTT. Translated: CASSLMSGGGNTGELFF. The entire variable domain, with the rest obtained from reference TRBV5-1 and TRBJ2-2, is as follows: KAGVTQTPRYLIKTRGQQVTLSCSPISGHRSVSWYQQTPGQGLQFLFEYFSETQRNKGNFPGRFSGRQFSNSRSEMNVSTLELGDSALYLCASSLMSGGGNTGELFFGEGSRLTVL.

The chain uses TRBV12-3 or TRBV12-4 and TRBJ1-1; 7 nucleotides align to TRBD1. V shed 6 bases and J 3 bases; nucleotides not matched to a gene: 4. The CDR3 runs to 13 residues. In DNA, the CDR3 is TGTGCCAGCAGACAGGGGTTGTACACTGAAGCTTTCTTT. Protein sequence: CASRQGLYTEAFF.

CDR3 DNA: TGTGCCAGCAGCAAAGTTGGGACTAGCGGGGGACCCACACAAGAGACCCAGTACTTC. It translates to CASSKVGTSGGPTQETQYF. The chain is built from TRBV21-1 and TRBJ2-5; the table names TRBD2, a call not compared with the DNA. TRBV21-1 is noted as a pseudogene. This CDR3 is built from 19 residues.

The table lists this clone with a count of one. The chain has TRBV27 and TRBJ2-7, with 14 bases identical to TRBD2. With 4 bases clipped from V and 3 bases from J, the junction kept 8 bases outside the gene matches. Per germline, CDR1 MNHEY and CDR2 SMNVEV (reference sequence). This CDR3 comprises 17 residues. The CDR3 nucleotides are TGTGCCAGCAGTTCGGGACTAGCGGGGGCCGTTTTCTACGAGCAGTACTTC. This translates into CASSSGLAGAVFYEQYF.

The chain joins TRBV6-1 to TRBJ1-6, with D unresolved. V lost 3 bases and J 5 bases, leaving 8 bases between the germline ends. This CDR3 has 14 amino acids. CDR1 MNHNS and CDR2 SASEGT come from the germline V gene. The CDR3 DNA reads TGTGCCAGCAGTGATGGGCGGGATAATTCACCCCTCCACTTT. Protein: CASSDGRDNSPLHF.

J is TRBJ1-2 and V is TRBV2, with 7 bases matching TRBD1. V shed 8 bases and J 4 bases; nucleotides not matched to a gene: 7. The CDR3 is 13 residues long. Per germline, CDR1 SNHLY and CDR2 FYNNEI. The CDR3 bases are TGTGCCAGCGGACGGGACAGACTCTATGGCTACACCTTC. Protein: CASGRDRLYGYTF.

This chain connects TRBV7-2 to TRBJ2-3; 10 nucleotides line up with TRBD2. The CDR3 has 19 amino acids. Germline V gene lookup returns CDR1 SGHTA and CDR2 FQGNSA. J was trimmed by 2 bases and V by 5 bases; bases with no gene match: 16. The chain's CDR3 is CASSPPPPTSGADTDTQYF. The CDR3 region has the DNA TGTGCCAGCAGCCCACCGCCGCCTACTAGCGGGGCGGACACAGATACGCAGTATTTT.

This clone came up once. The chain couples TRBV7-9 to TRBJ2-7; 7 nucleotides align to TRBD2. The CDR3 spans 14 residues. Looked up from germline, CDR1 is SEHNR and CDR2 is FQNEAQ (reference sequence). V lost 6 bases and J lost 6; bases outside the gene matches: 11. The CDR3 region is CASRSSGGSVEQYF. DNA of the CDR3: TGTGCCAGCAGGTCATCCGGGGGGAGTGTCGAGCAGTACTTC.

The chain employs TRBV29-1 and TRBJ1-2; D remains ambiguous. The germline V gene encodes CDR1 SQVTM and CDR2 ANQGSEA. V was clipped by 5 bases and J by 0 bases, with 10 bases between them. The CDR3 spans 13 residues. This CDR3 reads CSVPRTANYGYTF. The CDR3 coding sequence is TGCAGCGTTCCCCGAACAGCTAACTATGGCTACACCTTC.

The CDR3 spells CASSVRTGSSYEQYF. In DNA form, the CDR3 reads TGTGCCAGCAGTGTACGGACAGGAAGCTCCTACGAGCAGTACTTC. V is TRBV2 and J is TRBJ2-7; 7 bases are a match to TRBD1. The junction had 6 bases not matched to a gene; V was cut back by 4 bases and J by 0 bases. Germline CDR1 and CDR2: SNHLY and FYNNEI. This CDR3 is built from 15 residues.

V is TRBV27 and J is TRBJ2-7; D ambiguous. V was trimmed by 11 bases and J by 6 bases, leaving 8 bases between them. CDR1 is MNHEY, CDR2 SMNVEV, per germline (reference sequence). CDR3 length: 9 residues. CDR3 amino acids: CARVFEQYF. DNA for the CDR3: TGTGCCCGGGTGTTCGAGCAGTACTTC.

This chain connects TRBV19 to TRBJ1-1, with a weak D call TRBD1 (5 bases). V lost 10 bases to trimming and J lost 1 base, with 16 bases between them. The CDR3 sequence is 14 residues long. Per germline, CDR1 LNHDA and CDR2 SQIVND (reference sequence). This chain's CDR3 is CATRPGQGNTEAFF. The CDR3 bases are TGTGCCACACGTCCTGGACAAGGGAACACTGAAGCTTTCTTT.

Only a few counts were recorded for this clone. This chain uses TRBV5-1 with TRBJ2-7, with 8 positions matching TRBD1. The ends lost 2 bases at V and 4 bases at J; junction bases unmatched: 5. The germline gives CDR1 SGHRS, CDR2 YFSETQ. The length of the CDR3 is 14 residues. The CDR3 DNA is TGCGCCAGCAGCTTTCAGGGGGCGGTTTACGAGCAGTACTTC. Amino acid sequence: CASSFQGAVYEQYF.

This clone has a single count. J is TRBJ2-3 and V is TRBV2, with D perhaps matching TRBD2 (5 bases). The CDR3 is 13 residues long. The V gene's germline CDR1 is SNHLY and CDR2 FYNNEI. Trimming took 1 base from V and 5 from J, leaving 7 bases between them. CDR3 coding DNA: TGTGCCAGCAGTGAAGACCGGGGAGATACGCAGTATTTT. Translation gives CASSEDRGDTQYF. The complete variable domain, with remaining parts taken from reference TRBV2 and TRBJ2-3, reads EPEVTQTPSHQVTQMGQEVILRCVPISNHLYFYWYRQILGQKVEFLVSFYNNEISEKSEIFDDQFSVERPDGSNFTLKIRSTKLEDSAMYFCASSEDRGDTQYFGPGTRLTVL.

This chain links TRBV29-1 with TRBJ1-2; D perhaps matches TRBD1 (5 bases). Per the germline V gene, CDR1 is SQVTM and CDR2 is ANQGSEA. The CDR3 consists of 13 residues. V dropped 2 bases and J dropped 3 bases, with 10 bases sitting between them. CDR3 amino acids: CSVEIDRYYGYTF. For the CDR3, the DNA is TGCAGCGTTGAAATCGACAGATACTATGGCTACACCTTC.

CDR3 protein: CAIQKDRVDGYTF. CDR3 nucleotides: TGTGCCATCCAAAAAGACAGGGTGGATGGCTACACCTTC. The chain recombines TRBV10-3 with TRBJ1-2; 7 bases match TRBD1. Looked up from germline, CDR1 is ENHRY and CDR2 is SYGVKD. The CDR3 has 13 residues. Losses at the gene ends were 8 bases for V and 6 bases for J; bases not matched to a gene: 9.

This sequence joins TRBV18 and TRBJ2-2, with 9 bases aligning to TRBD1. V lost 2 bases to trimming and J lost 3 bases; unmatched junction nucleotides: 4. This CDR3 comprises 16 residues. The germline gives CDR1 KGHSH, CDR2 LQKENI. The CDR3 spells CASSPWTGVDTGELFF. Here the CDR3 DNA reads TGTGCCAGCTCACCATGGACAGGGGTGGACACCGGGGAGCTGTTTTTT.

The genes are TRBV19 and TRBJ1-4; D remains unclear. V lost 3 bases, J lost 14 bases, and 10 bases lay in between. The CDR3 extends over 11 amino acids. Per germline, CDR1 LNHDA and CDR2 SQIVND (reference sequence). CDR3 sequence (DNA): TGTGCCAGTAGTATCGGGGTGATTCTGTTTTTT. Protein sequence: CASSIGVILFF.

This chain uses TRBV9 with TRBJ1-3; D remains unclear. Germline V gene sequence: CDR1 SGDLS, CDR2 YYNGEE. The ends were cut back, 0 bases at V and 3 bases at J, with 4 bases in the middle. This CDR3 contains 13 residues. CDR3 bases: TGTGCCAGCAGCGTAGATCGTGGAAACACCATATATTTT. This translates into CASSVDRGNTIYF. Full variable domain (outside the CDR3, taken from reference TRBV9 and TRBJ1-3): DSGVTQTPKHLITATGQRVTLRCSPRSGDLSVYWYQQSLDQGLQFLIQYYNGEERAKGNILERFSAQQFPDLHSELNLSSLELGDSALYFCASSVDRGNTIYFGEGSWLTVV.

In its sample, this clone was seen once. CDR3: CASSPGLAGGPVNEQFF. In nucleotides, the CDR3 is TGTGCCAGCAGCCCGGGACTAGCGGGGGGGCCAGTCAATGAGCAGTTCTTC. The chain links TRBV5-5 to TRBJ2-1; 16 bases are a match to TRBD2. The CDR3 has 17 residues. Germline V gene sequence: CDR1 SGHKS, CDR2 YYEKEE (reference sequence). After removal of 4 bases from V and 6 bases from J, the junction contained 7 bases not matched to a gene.

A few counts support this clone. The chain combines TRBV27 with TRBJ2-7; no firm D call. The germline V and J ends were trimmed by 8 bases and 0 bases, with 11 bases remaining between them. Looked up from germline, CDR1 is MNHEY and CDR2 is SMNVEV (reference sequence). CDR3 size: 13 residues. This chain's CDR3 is CASRLQSSYEQYF. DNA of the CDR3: TGTGCCAGCCGACTCCAAAGCTCCTACGAGCAGTACTTC.

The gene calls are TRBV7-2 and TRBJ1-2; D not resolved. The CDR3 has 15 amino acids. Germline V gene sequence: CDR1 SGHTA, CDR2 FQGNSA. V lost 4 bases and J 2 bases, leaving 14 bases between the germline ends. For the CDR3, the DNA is TGTGCCAGCAGCTACTCCGGGGTCTCAAACTATGGCTACACCTTC. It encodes CASSYSGVSNYGYTF.

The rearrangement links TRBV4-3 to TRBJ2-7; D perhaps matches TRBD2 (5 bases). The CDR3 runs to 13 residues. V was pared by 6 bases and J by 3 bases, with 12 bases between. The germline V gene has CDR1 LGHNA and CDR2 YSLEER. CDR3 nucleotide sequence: TGCGCCAGCAGTCCAACCAGCGGCTACGAGCAGTACTTC. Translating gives CASSPTSGYEQYF.

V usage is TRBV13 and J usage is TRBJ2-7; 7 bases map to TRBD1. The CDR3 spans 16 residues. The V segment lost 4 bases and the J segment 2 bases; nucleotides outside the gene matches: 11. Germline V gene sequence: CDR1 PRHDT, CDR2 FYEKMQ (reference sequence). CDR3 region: CASSSITDRDTYEQYF. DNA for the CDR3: TGTGCCAGCAGCTCAATAACCGACAGGGACACCTACGAGCAGTACTTC. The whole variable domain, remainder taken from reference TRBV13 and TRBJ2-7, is AAGVIQSPRHLIKEKRETATLKCYPIPRHDTVYWYQQGPGQDPQFLISFYEKMQSDKGSIPDRFSAQQFSDYHSELNMSSLELGDSALYFCASSSITDRDTYEQYFGPGTRLTVT.